The next 25 T cell receptor beta chains were all read from a single sample in a study of CD8+ T cells in alopecia areata. Sequencing used cDNA as its template, made by extracting RNA and reverse transcribing it. The protocol was immunoSEQ multiplex PCR, while the TCRdb copy is restricted to in-frame clones and leaves out a portion. The table shows 90,000 to 130,000 clones, with approximately 63% occurring only once. The sample was CD8+ T cells sorted from blood. These receptors originate from a human donor in good health.

The V and J genes are TRBV7-9 and TRBJ2-5; D is unclear. Trimming shortened V by 1 base and J by 2 bases, and 8 bases separated the two germline ends. Germline CDR1 SEHNR, CDR2 FQNEAQ (reference sequence). The CDR3 length is 14 residues. The CDR3 DNA reads TGTGCCAGCAGCTTAGGGCGATGGCAAGAGACCCAGTACTTC. It codes for CASSLGRWQETQYF.

The rearrangement uses TRBV4-1 and TRBJ2-5; 12 bases map to TRBD2. The germline CDR1 and CDR2 sequences are MGHRA and YSYEKL. The J segment lost 3 bases and the V segment lost 4 bases, leaving 0 bases of the junction unmatched. The CDR3 has 14 residues. In DNA, the CDR3 is TGCGCCAGCAGCCCTAGCGGGGGGGAAGAGACCCAGTACTTC. It is translated as CASSPSGGEETQYF.

The V and J genes are TRBV27 and TRBJ1-6, with D possibly TRBD1 on 5 matching bases. V shed 1 base and J shed 9 bases, with 10 bases lying between them. The CDR3 is 14 amino acids. The germline CDR1 and CDR2 sequences are MNHEY and SMNVEV (reference sequence). CDR3 sequence reads: CASSLWVGGSPLHF. The DNA of the CDR3 is TGTGCCAGCAGTTTATGGGTTGGGGGTTCACCCCTCCACTTT.

This clone was detected only once. The chain couples TRBV4-1 to TRBJ1-3, with a tentative D call TRBD1 (6 bases). V shed 0 bases and J shed 5 bases, with 8 bases lying between them. The germline CDR1 and CDR2 sequences are MGHRA and YSYEKL. CDR3 length equals 14 residues. The CDR3 loop is CASSQDRGRNTIYF. The CDR3 region has the DNA TGCGCCAGCAGCCAAGACAGGGGAAGAAACACCATATATTTT.

The gene calls are TRBV15 and TRBJ1-5, with D uncertain. The CDR3 is made up of 13 amino acids. CDR1 is LNHNV, CDR2 YYDKDF, per germline (reference sequence). With 3 bases removed from V and 1 base from J, the gap between germline ends came to 4 bases. CDR3 nucleotide sequence: TGTGCCACCAGCAGTGACAGCAATCAGCCCCAGCATTTT. It is translated as CATSSDSNQPQHF.

The gene calls are TRBV9 and TRBJ1-3; 8 positions match TRBD1. The CDR3 extends over 16 amino acids. CDR1 and CDR2 from the germline V gene are SGDLS and YYNGEE. J gave up 0 bases and V 4 bases, and 6 bases lay outside the gene matches. The DNA for the CDR3 is TGTGCCAGCAGCACCTCAGGGGGCTACTCTGGAAACACCATATATTTT. Protein: CASSTSGGYSGNTIYF.

In its sample, this clone is medium-sized. This sample also contains other DNA sequences that code for the same CDR3. The rearrangement joins TRBV9 to TRBJ2-1; 8 bases line up with TRBD2. The CDR3 extends over 15 amino acids. The germline CDR1 and CDR2 sequences are SGDLS and YYNGEE. After removal of 0 bases from V and 4 bases from J, the junction contained 3 bases not matched to a gene. The CDR3 DNA reads as TGTGCCAGCAGCGTAGGTGGCGGGGGGTACAATGAGCAGTTCTTC. This encodes CASSVGGGGYNEQFF.

V is TRBV4-2 and J is TRBJ2-7, with D uncertain. The CDR3 sequence is 13 residues long. CDR1 and CDR2 (germline): LGHNA, YNFKEQ. The V end lost 4 bases, the J end lost 3 bases, and 10 bases lay between the germline ends. This chain's CDR3 is CASSPKEGYEQYF. In DNA, the CDR3 is TGTGCCAGCAGCCCCAAGGAAGGCTACGAGCAGTACTTC.

V usage is TRBV4-2 and J usage is TRBJ1-5, with 8 positions matching TRBD1. Per germline, CDR1 LGHNA and CDR2 YNFKEQ. The CDR3 spans 15 residues. With V trimmed by 1 base and J by 5 bases, 4 bases remained unmatched. The CDR3 spells CASSQGTGWDQPQHF. In DNA form, the CDR3 reads TGTGCCAGCAGCCAAGGGACAGGGTGGGATCAGCCCCAGCATTTT.

The chain carries TRBV13 and TRBJ2-5, with a weak D call TRBD2 (6 bases). The CDR3 spans 15 residues. The V gene lost 4 bases and the J gene lost 2 bases, with 14 bases spanning the gap. Germline V CDR1 and CDR2: PRHDT, FYEKMQ (reference sequence). CDR3 amino acids: CASSSLGTVQETQYF. The DNA of the CDR3 is TGTGCCAGCAGCTCCTTAGGGACTGTGCAAGAGACCCAGTACTTC.

The chain recombines TRBV29-1 with TRBJ2-7; 8 bases fit TRBD1. The V and J ends lost 4 bases and 0 bases, in that order; junction bases with no gene match: 2. The CDR3 has 13 residues. Germline V gene lookup returns CDR1 SQVTM and CDR2 ANQGSEA. The CDR3 DNA is TGCAGCGTTGGGACAGGGCCCTCCTACGAGCAGTACTTC. Its translation is CSVGTGPSYEQYF.

The V gene is TRBV27, the J gene TRBJ2-2; D gene uncertain. With 5 bases removed from V and 7 bases from J, the gap between germline ends came to 11 bases. CDR3 length: 13 amino acids. Germline CDR1 MNHEY, CDR2 SMNVEV (reference sequence). CDR3 in amino acids: CASSTIGDGELFF. For the CDR3, the DNA is TGTGCCAGCAGTACCATAGGCGACGGGGAGCTGTTTTTT.

There are a few counts of this clone. The chain is built from TRBV6-4 and TRBJ2-1, with D perhaps matching TRBD2 (5 bases). This CDR3 has 16 residues. Germline V gives CDR1 MRHNA, CDR2 SNTAGT. The germline V and J ends were trimmed by 3 bases and 11 bases, with 23 bases remaining between them. This CDR3 is CASSEASEEARAKQFF. In nucleotides, the CDR3 is TGTGCCAGCAGTGAGGCCTCGGAGGAAGCCCGCGCTAAGCAGTTCTTC.

This CDR3 reads CASSISGGLSEQFF. In DNA form, the CDR3 reads TGTGCCAGTAGTATCTCGGGTGGACTTAGTGAGCAGTTCTTC. The rearrangement joins TRBV19 to TRBJ2-1; TRBD2 is a possible D gene (5 bases). Germline V lookup: CDR1 LNHDA, CDR2 SQIVND (reference sequence). The CDR3 consists of 14 residues. Trimming pared 3 bases from V and 9 bases from J, leaving 15 bases between.

The V gene is TRBV27, the J gene TRBJ2-1, with D unresolved. Germline-derived CDR1 and CDR2 are MNHEY and SMNVEV (reference sequence). V lost 5 bases to trimming and J lost 9 bases, with 26 bases between them. This CDR3 region has 17 residues. CDR3 amino acids: CASSPSRPGPDGSEQFF. CDR3 DNA: TGTGCCAGCAGTCCTTCCCGGCCCGGCCCCGATGGTAGTGAGCAGTTCTTC.

This clone has a handful of counts. The V call is TRBV9, the J call TRBJ1-1; no firm D call. This CDR3 is 13 amino acids long. Germline V gene data show CDR1 as SGDLS and CDR2 as YYNGEE. V was clipped by 0 bases and J by 4 bases, with 7 bases between them. CDR3 bases: TGTGCCAGCAGCGTAGCGGTGACCACTGAAGCTTTCTTT. It codes for CASSVAVTTEAFF.

This chain joins TRBV14 and TRBJ2-7, with D unresolved. V was trimmed by 4 bases and J by 7 bases, leaving 17 bases between them. The CDR3 extends over 14 amino acids. Germline CDR1 and CDR2: SGHDN and FVKESK. CDR3 nucleotides: TGTGCCAGCAGCCGACACCTGGACCCTTGGGAGCAGTACTTC. The encoded protein is CASSRHLDPWEQYF.

The chain carries TRBV27 and TRBJ2-1; D is possibly TRBD2 (6 bases). CDR1 and CDR2 from the germline V gene are MNHEY and SMNVEV (reference sequence). Trimming left V 5 bases short and J 1 base short, with 21 bases between. The length of the CDR3 is 18 residues. The CDR3 sequence is CASSPLSSEGLSYNEQFF. In DNA, the CDR3 is TGTGCCAGCAGTCCCTTAAGTTCGGAGGGGCTATCCTACAATGAGCAGTTCTTC.

V gene TRBV5-1 combines with J gene TRBJ2-1, with 9 bases that match TRBD2. Trimming took 2 bases from V and 10 from J; bases not matched to a gene: 10. Per germline, CDR1 SGHRS and CDR2 YFSETQ. The CDR3 contains 15 residues. The CDR3 region has the DNA TGCGCCAGCAGCTTTATTAGCGGGGGAGATGGGGAGCAGTTCTTC. Amino acid sequence: CASSFISGGDGEQFF.

Note on this clone: Other nucleotide sequences in the sample specify the same CDR3. The chain combines TRBV9 with TRBJ2-3; no clear D. The CDR3 is made up of 13 amino acids. V was trimmed by 0 bases and J by 3 bases, leaving 5 bases between them. CDR1 and CDR2 (germline): SGDLS, YYNGEE. CDR3 nucleotide sequence: TGTGCCAGCAGCGTAGTGTCAACAGATACGCAGTATTTT. It is translated as CASSVVSTDTQYF.

The chain employs TRBV5-6 and TRBJ2-5, with 8 bases matching TRBD1. V shed 4 bases, J shed 2 bases, and the junction held 4 bases outside the gene matches. The CDR3 consists of 14 residues. Germline values: CDR1 SGHDT, CDR2 YYEEEE. This CDR3 is CASSERQGQETQYF. CDR3 in DNA: TGTGCCAGCAGCGAGAGACAGGGGCAAGAGACCCAGTACTTC.

This chain uses TRBV29-1 with TRBJ2-7; no clear D gene. The V end lost 3 bases, the J end lost 7 bases, and 22 bases lay between the germline ends. The CDR3 is 15 amino acids. Germline-derived CDR1 and CDR2 are SQVTM and ANQGSEA. The CDR3 is CSVELPGWVEREQYF. CDR3 nucleotide sequence: TGCAGCGTTGAGCTCCCCGGCTGGGTGGAAAGGGAGCAGTACTTC.

CDR3 nucleotide sequence: TGCGCCAGCAGCCAAGATCGGATAGGCCCCCCGGGGGAGACCCAGTACTTC. It codes for CASSQDRIGPPGETQYF. The chain has TRBV4-3 and TRBJ2-5, with D possibly matching TRBD2 (5 bases). Germline lookup yields CDR1 LGHNA and CDR2 YSLEER. Trimming left V 0 bases short and J 5 bases short, with 19 bases between. This CDR3 region has 17 residues.

This clone was picked up one time. V is TRBV14 and J is TRBJ2-5, with 7 nucleotides matching TRBD1. After removal of 2 bases from V and 1 base from J, the junction contained 13 bases not matched to a gene. This CDR3 comprises 18 residues. Germline V gene data show CDR1 as SGHDN and CDR2 as FVKESK. CDR3 sequence reads: CASSQIKFRDRLQETQYF. The CDR3 DNA is TGTGCCAGCAGCCAAATAAAGTTCCGGGACAGACTCCAAGAGACCCAGTACTTC.

The chain recombines TRBV5-6 with TRBJ2-1, with D unresolved. The CDR3 loop spans 11 amino acids. V was trimmed by 0 bases and J by 9 bases, leaving 4 bases between them. Germline lookup yields CDR1 SGHDT and CDR2 YYEEEE. CDR3 DNA: TGTGCCAGCAGCTTGGGGGTTGAGCAGTTCTTC. Residues: CASSLGVEQFF.